Sequencing of this T cell receptor beta chain was carried out in a study of blood T cell repertoires in COVID-19. Overall study: Acute-phase and convalescent COVID-19 samples originated in the United States, Italy and Spain. The cDNA or gDNA used as material had been derived from T cells, B-cell-depleted T cells, or PBMCs.

The CDR3 runs to 15 residues. Germline CDR1 SNHLY, CDR2 FYNNEI. Trimming took off 6 bases at V and 0 bases at J, with 12 bases between the two ends. As processed by the authors: Amplification of reference gene primers provided the estimated nucleated cell counts. Clones were read by immunoSEQ multiplex PCR, and TCRdb kept only the in-frame ones, dropping some. V and J calls and clone size come straight from that table; D and trimming were deduced from the DNA. This table holds fewer than 80,000 clones, around 70% found once. The chain joins TRBV2 to TRBJ1-5; TRBD1 is a possible D gene (5 bases). The sequence came from a man aged 55-75 years with acute or convalescent COVID-19. The sequencing sample was made of peripheral blood. The CDR3 sequence is CASSGDSYSNQPQHF. As DNA, the CDR3 is TGTGCCAGCAGCGGAGACAGTTATAGCAATCAGCCCCAGCATTTT.